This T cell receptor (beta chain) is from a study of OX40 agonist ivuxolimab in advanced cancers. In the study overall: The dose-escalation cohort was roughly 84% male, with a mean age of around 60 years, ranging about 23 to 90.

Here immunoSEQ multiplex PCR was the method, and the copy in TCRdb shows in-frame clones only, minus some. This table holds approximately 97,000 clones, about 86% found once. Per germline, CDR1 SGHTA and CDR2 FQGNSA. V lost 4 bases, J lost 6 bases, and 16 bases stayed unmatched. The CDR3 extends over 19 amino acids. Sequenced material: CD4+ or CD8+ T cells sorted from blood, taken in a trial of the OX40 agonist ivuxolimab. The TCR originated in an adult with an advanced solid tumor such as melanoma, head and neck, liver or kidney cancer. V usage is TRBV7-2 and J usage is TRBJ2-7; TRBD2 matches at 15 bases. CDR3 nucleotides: TGTGCCAGCAGCTCTAACGCCGCCGGGACTAGCGGGAGGATTGGCGAGCAGTACTTC. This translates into CASSSNAAGTSGRIGEQYF.